This record looks at one TCR beta chain sequence and its context. Cohort allocation depended upon clinical history that participants reported. The data derive from a study of blood T cell repertoires in COVID-19. Study context: COVID-19 samples from acute and convalescent phases originated in the United States, Italy and Spain.

Data came from immunoSEQ multiplex PCR; TCRdb stores just in-frame clones and leaves some out. The data hold 300,000 to 400,000 clones, with 80% to 90% observed a single time. This receptor was identified in a woman in her thirties or forties with acute COVID-19. The sequenced sample was PBMCs or T cells enriched from blood (not recorded which).

The chain's CDR3 is CASSLSGSGETQYF. CDR3 DNA sequence: TGTGCCAGCAGCTTGAGCGGGAGCGGTGAGACCCAGTACTTC. This chain connects TRBV5-6 to TRBJ2-5; 8 bases align to TRBD2. Germline lookup yields CDR1 SGHDT and CDR2 YYEEEE. CDR3 size: 14 residues. Trimming at V came to 1 base and at J to 5 bases, leaving 4 bases not matched to a gene.